This TCR beta chain came from a study of cytomegalovirus exposure and HLA in healthy donors. The overall study: Approximately 200 million T cells yielded some 120 million unique TCR beta sequences in earlier analysis.

Primers: 60 Vbeta forward and 13 Jbeta reverse. Here immunoSEQ multiplex PCR was the method, and the copy in TCRdb shows in-frame clones only, minus some. The table has approximately 110,000 clones, 60% to 80% seen once. The germline gives CDR1 ENHRY, CDR2 SYGVKD. The CDR3 has 16 amino acids. The V gene end was trimmed by 2 bases and the J gene end by 4 bases; junction bases not matched to a gene: 10. Healthy bone marrow donors made up the donor group. General study results and limits: Owing to their indistinguishability, certain V segments, notably TRBV6-2 and TRBV6-3, were excluded. Accurate predictions that matched the HLA-A and HLA-B alleles of most subjects were reportedly made from TCR beta sequences.

This clone is a singleton in its sample. The antigen is not known. The chain links TRBV10-3 to TRBJ2-5, with TRBD1 matching over 7 bases. This clonotype was sampled from a man in his forties or fifties in good health and CMV-seropositive. Input material: PBMCs. The CDR3 coding sequence is TGTGCCATCAGTGAGGAGCCAACAGGGGTTGGAGAGACCCAGTACTTC. Translated, it gives CAISEEPTGVGETQYF.